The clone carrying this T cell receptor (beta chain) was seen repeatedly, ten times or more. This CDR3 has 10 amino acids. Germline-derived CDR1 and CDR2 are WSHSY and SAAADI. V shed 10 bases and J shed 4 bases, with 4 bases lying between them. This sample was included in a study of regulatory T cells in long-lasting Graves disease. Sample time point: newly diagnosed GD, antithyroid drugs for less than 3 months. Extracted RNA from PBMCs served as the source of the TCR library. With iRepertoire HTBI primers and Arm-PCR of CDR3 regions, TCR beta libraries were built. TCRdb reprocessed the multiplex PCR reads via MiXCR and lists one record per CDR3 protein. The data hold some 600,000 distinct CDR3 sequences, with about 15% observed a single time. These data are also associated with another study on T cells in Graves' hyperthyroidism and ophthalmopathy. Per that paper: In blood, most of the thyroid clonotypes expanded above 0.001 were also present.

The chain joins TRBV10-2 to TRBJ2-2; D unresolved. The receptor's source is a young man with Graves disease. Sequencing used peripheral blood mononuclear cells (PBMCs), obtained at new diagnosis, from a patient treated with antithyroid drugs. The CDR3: CATGTGELFF. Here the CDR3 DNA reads TGCGCCACCGGCACCGGGGAGCTGTTTTTT.